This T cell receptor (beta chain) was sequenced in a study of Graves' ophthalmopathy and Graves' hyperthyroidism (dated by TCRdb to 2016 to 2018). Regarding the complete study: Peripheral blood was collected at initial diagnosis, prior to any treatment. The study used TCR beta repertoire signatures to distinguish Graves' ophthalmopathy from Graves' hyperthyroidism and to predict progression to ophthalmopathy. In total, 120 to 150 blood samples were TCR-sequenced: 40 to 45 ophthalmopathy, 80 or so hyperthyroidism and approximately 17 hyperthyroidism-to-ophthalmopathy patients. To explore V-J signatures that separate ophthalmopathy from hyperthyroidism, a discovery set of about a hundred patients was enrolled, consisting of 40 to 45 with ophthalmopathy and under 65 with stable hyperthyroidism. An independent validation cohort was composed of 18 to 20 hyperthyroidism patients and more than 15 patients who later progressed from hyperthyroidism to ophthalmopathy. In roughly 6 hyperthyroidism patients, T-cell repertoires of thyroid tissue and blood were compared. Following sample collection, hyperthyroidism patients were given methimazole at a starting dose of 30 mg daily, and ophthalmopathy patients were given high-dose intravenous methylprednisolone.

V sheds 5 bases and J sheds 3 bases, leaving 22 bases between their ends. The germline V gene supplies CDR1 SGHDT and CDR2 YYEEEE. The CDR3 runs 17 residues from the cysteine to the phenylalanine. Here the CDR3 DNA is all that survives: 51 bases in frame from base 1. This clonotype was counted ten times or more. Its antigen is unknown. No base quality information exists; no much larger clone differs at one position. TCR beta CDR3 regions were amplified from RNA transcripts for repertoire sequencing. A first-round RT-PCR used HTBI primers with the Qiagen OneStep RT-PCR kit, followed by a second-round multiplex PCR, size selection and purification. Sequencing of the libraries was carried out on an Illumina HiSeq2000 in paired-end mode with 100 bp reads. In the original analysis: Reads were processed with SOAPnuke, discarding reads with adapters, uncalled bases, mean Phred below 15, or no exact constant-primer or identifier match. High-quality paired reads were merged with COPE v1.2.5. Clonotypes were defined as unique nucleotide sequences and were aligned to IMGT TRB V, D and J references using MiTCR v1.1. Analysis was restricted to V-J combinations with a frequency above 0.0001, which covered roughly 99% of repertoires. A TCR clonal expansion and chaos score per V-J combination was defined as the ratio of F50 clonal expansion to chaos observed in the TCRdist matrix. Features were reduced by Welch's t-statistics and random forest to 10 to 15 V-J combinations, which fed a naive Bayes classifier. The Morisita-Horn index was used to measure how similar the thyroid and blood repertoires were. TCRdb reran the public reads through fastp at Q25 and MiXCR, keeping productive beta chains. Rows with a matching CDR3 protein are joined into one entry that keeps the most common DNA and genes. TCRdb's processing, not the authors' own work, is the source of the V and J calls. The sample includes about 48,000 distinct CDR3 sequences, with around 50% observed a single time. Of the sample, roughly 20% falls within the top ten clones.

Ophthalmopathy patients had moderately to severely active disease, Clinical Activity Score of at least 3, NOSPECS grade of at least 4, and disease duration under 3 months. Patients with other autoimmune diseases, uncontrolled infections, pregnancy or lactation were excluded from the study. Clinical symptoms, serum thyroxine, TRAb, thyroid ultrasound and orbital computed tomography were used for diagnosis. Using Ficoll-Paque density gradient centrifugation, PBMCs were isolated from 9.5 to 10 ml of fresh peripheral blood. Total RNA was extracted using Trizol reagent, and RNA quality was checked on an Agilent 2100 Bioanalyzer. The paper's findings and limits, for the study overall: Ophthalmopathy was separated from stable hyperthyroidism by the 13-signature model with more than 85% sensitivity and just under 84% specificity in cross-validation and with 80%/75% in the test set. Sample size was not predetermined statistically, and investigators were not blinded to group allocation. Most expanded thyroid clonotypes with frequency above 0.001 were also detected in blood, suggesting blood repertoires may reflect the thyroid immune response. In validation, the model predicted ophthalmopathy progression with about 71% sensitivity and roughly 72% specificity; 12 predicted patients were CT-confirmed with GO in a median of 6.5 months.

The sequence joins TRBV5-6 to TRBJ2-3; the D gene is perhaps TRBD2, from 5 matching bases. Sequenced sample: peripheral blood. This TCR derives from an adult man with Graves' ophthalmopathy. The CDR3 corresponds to CASRGSGLNLITDTQYF. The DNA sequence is TGTGCCAGCAGAGGGTCCGGACTGAACCTGATAACAGATACGCAGTATTTT.